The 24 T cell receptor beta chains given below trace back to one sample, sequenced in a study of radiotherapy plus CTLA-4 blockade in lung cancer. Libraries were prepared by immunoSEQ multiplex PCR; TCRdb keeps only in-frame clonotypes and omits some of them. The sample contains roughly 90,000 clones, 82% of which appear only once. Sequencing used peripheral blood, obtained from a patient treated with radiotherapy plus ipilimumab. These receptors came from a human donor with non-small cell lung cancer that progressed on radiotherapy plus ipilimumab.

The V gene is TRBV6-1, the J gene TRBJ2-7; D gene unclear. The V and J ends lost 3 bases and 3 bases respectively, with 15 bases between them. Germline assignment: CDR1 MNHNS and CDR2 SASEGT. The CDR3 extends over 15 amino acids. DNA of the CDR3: TGTGCCAGCAGTGAGGTGGGCGCTTTGGGCTACGAGCAGTACGTC. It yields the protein CASSEVGALGYEQYV.

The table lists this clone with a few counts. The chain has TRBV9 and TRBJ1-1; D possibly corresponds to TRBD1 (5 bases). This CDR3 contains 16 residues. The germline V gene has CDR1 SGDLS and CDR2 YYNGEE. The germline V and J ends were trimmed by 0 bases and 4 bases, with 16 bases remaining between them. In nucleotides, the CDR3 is TGTGCCAGCAGCGTAGTGGGAGGGGCCCCGACCACTGAAGCTTTCTTT. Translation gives CASSVVGGAPTTEAFF.

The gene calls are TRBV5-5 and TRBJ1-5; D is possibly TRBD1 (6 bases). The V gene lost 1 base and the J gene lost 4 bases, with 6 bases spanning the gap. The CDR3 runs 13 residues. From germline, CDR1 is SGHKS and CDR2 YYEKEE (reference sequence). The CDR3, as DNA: TGTGCCAGCAGCTTGCAGGGGAATCAGCCCCAGCATTTT. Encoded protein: CASSLQGNQPQHF.

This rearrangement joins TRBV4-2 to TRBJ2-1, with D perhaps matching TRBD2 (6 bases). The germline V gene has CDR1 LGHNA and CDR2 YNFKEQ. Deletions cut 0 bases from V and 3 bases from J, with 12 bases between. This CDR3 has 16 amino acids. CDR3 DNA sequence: TGTGCCAGCAGCCAAGATAGGGGAGGTAGCTACAATGAGCAGTTCTTC. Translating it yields CASSQDRGGSYNEQFF.

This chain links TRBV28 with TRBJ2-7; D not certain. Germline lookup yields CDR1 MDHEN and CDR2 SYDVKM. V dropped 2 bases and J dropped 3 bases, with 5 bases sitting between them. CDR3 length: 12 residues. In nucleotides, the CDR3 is TGTGCCAGCAGTTTAGGGGACTACGAGCAGTACTTC. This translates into CASSLGDYEQYF.

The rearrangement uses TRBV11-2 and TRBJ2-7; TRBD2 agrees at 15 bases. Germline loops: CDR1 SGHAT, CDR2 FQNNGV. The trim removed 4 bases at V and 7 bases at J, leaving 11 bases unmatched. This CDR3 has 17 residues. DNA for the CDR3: TGTGCCAGCAGCTCGACGGAAGGACTAGCGGGAGGGGGGGAGCAGTACTTC. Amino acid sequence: CASSSTEGLAGGGEQYF. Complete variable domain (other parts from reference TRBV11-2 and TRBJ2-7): EAGVAQSPRYKIIEKRQSVAFWCNPISGHATLYWYQQILGQGPKLLIQFQNNGVVDDSQLPKDRFSAERLKGVDSTLKIQPAKLEDSAVYLCASSSTEGLAGGGEQYFGPGTRLTVT.

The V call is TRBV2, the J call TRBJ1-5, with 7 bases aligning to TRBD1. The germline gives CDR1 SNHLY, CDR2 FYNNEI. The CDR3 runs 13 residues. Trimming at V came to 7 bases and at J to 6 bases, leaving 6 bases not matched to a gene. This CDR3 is CASTRGRAQPQHF. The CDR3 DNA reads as TGTGCCAGCACAAGGGGGCGCGCTCAGCCCCAGCATTTT.

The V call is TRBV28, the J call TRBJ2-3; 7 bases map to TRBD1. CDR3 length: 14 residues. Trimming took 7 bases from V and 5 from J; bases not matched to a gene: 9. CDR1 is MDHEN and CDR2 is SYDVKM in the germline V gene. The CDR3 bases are TGTGCCAGCAAAAAGACAGGGTCCCAAGATACGCAGTATTTT. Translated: CASKKTGSQDTQYF.

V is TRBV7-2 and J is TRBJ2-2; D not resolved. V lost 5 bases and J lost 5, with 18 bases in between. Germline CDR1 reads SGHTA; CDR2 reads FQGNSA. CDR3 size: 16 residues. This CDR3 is CASSPARGLGTGELFF. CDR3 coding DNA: TGTGCCAGCAGCCCGGCCCGTGGCCTTGGGACCGGGGAGCTGTTTTTT.

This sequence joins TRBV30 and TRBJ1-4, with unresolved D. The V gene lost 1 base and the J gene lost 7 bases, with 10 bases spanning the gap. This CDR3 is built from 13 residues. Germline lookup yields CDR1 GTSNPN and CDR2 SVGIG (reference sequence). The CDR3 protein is CAWSAGSGEKLFF. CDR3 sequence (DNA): TGTGCCTGGAGTGCAGGATCCGGTGAAAAACTGTTTTTT.

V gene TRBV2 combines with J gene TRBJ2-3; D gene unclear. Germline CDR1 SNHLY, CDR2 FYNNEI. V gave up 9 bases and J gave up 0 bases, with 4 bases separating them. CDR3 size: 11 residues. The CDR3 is CASTSTDTQYF. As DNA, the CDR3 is TGTGCCAGTACTAGCACAGATACGCAGTATTTT.

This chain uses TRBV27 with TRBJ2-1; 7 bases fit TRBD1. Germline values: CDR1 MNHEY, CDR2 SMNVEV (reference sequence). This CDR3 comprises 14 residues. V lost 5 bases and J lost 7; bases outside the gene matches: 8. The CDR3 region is CASSPPTGSNEQFF. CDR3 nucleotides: TGTGCCAGCAGTCCCCCGACAGGGTCGAATGAGCAGTTCTTC.

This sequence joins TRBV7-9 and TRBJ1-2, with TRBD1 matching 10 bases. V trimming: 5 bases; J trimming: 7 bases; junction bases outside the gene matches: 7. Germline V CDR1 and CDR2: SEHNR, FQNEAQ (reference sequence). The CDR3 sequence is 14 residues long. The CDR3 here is CASSPGQGVSGYTF. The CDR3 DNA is TGTGCCAGCAGCCCAGGACAGGGGGTTAGTGGCTACACCTTC.

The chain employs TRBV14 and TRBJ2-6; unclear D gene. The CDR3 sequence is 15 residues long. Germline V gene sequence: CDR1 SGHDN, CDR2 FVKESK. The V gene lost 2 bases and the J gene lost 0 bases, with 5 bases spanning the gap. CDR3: CASSQQTSGANVLTF. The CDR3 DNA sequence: TGTGCCAGCAGCCAACAGACCTCTGGGGCCAACGTCCTGACTTTC.

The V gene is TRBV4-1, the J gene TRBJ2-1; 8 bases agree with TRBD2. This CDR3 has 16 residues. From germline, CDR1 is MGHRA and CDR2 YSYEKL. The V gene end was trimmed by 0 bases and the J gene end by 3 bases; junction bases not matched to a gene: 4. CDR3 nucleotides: TGCGCCAGCAGCCAAGATCAGAGCGGGAGCTACAATGAGCAGTTCTTC. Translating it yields CASSQDQSGSYNEQFF.

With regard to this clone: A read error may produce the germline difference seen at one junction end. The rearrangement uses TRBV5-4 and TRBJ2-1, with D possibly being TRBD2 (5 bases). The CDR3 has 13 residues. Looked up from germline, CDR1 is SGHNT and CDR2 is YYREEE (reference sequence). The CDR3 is CASSLADYDEQFF. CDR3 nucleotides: TGTGCCAGCAGCTTGGCCGACTACGATGAGCAGTTCTTC.

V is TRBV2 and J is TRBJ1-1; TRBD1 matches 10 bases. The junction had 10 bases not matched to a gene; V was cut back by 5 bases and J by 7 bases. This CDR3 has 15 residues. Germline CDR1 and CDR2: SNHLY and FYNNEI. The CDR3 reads CASSQKGDRGVEAFF. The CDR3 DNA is TGTGCCAGCAGTCAAAAAGGGGACAGGGGCGTTGAAGCTTTCTTT.

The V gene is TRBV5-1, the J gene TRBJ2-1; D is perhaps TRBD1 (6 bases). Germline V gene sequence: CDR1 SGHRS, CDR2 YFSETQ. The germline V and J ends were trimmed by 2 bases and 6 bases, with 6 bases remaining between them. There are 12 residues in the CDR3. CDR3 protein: CASSLQGNEQFF. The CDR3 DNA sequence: TGCGCCAGCAGCTTACAGGGCAATGAGCAGTTCTTC.

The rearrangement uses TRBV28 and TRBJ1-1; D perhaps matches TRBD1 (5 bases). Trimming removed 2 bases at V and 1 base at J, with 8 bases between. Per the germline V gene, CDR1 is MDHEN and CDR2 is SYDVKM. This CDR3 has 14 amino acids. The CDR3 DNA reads TGTGCCAGCAGTTTAGGACAACGGAACACTGAAGCTTTCTTT. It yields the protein CASSLGQRNTEAFF.

The CDR3 loop reads CASSENSISGNTIYF. The CDR3 DNA is TGTGCCAGCAGTGAAAACAGTATCTCTGGAAACACCATATATTTT. This sequence joins TRBV2 and TRBJ1-3; no firm D call. The germline CDR1 and CDR2 sequences are SNHLY and FYNNEI. This CDR3 is built from 15 residues. V was pared by 2 bases and J by 0 bases, with 8 bases between.

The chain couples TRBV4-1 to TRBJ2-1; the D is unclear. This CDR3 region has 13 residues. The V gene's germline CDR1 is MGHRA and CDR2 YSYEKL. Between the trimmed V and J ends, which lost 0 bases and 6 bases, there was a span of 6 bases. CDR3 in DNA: TGCGCCAGCAGCCAAGAATCGCCCAATGAGCAGTTCTTC. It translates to CASSQESPNEQFF.

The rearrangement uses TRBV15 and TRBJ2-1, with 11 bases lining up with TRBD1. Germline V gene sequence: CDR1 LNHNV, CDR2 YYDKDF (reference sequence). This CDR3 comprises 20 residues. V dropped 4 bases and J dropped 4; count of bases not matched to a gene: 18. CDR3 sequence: CATSTEGGTGGTGTYNEQFF. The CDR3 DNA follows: TGTGCCACCAGCACCGAGGGCGGGACAGGGGGTACCGGGACTTACAATGAGCAGTTCTTC.

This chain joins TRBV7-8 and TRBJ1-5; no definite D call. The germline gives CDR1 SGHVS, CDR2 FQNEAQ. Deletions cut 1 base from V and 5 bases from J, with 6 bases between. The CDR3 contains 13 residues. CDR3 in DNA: TGTGCCAGCAGCTTAGGGTTCGATCAGCCCCAGCATTTT. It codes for CASSLGFDQPQHF.

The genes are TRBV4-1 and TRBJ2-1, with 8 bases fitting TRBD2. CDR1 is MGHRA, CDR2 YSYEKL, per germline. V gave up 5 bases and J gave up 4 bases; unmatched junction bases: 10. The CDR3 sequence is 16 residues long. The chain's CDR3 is CASSTEISGAYNEQFF. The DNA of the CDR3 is TGCGCCAGCAGCACGGAGATTAGCGGGGCGTACAATGAGCAGTTCTTC.